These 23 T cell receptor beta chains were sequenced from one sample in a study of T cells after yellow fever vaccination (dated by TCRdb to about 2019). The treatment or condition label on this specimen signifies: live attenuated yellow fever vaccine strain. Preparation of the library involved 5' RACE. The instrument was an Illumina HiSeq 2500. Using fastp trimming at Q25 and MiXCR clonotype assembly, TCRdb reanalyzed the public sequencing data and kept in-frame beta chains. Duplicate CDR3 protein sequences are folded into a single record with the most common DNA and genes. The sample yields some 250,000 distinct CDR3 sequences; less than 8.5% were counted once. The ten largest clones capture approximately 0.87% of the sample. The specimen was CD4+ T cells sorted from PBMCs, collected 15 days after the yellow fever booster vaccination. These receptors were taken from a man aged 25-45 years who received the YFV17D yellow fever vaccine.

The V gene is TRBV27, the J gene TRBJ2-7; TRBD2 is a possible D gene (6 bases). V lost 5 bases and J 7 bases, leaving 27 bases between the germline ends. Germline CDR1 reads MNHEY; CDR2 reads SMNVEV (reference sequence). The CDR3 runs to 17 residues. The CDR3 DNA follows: TGTGCCAGCAGTCCTTCTCCGCGCGGGGCCCTGGCTGGGGAGCAGTACTTC. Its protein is CASSPSPRGALAGEQYF.

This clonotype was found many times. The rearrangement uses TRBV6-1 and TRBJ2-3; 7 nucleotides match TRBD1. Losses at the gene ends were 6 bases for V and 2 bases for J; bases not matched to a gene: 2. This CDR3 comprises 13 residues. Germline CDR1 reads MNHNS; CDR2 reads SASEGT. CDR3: CASRQGFTDTQYF. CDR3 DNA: TGTGCCAGCAGACAGGGGTTCACAGATACGCAGTATTTT.

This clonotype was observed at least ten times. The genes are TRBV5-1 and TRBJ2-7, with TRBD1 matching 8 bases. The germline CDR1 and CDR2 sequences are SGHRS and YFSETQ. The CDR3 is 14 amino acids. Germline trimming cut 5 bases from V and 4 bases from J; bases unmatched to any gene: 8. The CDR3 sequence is CASRKGQDTYEQYF. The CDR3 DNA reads TGCGCCAGCAGGAAGGGACAGGACACGTACGAGCAGTACTTC.

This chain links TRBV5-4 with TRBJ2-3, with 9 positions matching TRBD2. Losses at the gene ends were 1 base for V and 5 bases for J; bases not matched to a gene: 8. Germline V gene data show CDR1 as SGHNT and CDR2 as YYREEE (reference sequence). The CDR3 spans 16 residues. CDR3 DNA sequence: TGTGCCAGCAGCTTGAAAAGCGGGAGGCAAGGAGATACGCAGTATTTT. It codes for CASSLKSGRQGDTQYF.

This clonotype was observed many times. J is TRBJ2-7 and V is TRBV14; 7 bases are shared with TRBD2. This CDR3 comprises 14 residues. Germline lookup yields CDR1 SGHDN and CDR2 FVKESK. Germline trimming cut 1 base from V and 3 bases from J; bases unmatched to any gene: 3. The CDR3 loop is CASSQGGLLYEQYF. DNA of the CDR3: TGTGCCAGCAGCCAAGGGGGACTACTCTACGAGCAGTACTTC.

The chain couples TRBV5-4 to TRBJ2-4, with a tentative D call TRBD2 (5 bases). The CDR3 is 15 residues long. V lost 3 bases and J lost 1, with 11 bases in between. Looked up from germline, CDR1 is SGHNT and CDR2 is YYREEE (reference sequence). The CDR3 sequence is CASSSAAGAKNIQYF. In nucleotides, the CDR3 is TGTGCCAGCAGCTCGGCGGCGGGCGCCAAAAACATTCAGTACTTC.

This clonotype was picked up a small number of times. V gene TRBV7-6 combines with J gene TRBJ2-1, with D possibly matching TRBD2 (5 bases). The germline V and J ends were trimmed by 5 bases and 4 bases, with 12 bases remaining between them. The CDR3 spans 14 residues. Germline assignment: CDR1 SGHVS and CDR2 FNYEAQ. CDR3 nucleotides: TGTGCCAGCAGCAGAGGGCCAAGTTACAATGAGCAGTTCTTC. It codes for CASSRGPSYNEQFF.

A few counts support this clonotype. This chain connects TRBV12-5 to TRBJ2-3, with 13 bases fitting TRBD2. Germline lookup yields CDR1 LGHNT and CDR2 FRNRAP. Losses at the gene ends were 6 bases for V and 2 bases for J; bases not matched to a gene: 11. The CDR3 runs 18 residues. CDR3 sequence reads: CASGITTGTSGITDTQYF. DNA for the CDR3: TGTGCTAGTGGGATAACAACGGGGACTAGCGGGATCACAGATACGCAGTATTTT. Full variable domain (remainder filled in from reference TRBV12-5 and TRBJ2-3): DARVTQTPRHKVTEMGQEVTMRCQPILGHNTVFWYRQTMMQGLELLAYFRNRAPLDDSGMPKDRFSAEMPDATLATLKIQPSEPRDSAVYFCASGITTGTSGITDTQYFGPGTRLTVL.

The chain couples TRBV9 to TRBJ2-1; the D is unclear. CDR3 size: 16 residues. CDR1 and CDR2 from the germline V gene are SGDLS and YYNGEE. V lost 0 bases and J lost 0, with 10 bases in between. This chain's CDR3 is CASSVDAGNSYNEQFF. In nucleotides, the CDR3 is TGTGCCAGCAGCGTAGATGCAGGTAACTCCTACAATGAGCAGTTCTTC.

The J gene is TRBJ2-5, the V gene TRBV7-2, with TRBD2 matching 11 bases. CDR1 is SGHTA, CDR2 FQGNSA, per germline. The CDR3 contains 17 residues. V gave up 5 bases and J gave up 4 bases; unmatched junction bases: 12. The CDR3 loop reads CASSPPVVAGGLETQYF. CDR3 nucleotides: TGTGCCAGCAGCCCCCCCGTGGTAGCGGGAGGGCTAGAGACCCAGTACTTC.

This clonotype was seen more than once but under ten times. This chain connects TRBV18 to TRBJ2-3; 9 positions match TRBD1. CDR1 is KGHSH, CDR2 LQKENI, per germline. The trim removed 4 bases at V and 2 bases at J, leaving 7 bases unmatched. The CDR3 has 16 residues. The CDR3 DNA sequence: TGTGCCAGCTCACGTCTGGGACAGGGTTCCACAGATACGCAGTATTTT. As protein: CASSRLGQGSTDTQYF.

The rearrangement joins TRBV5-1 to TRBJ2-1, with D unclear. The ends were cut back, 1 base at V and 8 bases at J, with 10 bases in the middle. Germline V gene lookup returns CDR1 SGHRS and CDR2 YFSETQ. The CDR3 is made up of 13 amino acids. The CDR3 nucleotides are TGCGCCAGCAGCTTGCCGACCGTGGATGAGCAGTTCTTC. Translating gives CASSLPTVDEQFF. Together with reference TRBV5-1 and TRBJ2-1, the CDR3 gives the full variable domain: KAGVTQTPRYLIKTRGQQVTLSCSPISGHRSVSWYQQTPGQGLQFLFEYFSETQRNKGNFPGRFSGRQFSNSRSEMNVSTLELGDSALYLCASSLPTVDEQFFGPGTRLTVL.

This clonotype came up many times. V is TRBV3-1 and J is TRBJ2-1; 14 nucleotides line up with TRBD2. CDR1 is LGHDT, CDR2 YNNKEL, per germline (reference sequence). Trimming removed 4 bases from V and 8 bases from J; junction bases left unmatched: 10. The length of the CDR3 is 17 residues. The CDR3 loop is CASSLGLAGGRFHEQFF. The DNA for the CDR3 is TGTGCCAGCAGCCTTGGACTAGCGGGAGGTAGATTCCATGAGCAGTTCTTC.

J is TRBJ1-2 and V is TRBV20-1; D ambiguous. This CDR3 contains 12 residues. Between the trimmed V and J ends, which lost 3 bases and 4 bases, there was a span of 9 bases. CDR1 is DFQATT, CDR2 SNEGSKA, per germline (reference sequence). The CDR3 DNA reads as TGCAGTGCTAGGTACTCGGCCTATGGCTACACCTTC. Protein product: CSARYSAYGYTF.

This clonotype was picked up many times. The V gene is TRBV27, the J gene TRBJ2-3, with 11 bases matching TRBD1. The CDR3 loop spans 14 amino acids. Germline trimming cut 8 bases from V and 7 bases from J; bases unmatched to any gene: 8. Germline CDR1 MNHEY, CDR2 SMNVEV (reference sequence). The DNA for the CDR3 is TGTGCCAGCTCAGGACAGGGGGCGGGTAATACGCAGTATTTT. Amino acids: CASSGQGAGNTQYF.

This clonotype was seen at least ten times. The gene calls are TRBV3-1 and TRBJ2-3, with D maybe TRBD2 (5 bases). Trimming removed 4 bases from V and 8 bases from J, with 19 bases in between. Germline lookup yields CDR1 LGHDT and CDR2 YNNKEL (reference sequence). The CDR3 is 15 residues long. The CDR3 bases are TGTGCCAGCAGCCCCGAGGGCAGTCGGCAGGCTACGCAGTATTTT. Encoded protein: CASSPEGSRQATQYF.

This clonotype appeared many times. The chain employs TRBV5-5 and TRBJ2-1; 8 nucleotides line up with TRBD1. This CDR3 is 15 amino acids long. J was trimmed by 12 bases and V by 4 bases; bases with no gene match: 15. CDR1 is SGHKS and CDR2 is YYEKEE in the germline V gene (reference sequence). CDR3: CASSPGGGTILGQFF. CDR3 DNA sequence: TGTGCCAGCAGCCCAGGGGGCGGCACGATATTGGGGCAGTTCTTC.

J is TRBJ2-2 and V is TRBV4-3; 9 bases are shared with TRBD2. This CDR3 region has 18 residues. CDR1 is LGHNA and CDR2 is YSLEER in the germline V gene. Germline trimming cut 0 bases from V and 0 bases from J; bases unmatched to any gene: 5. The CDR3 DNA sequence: TGCGCCAGCAGCCAAGACGAGCTAGCGGGGTCGAACACCGGGGAGCTGTTTTTT. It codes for CASSQDELAGSNTGELFF.

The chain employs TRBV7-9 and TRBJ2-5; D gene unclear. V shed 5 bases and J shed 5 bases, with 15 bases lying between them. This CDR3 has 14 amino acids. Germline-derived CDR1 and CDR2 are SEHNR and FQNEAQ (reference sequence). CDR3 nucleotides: TGTGCCAGCAGCCTGCGACGTGAAGCGGAGACCCAGTACTTC. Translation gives CASSLRREAETQYF. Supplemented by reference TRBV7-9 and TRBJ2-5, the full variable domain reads DTGVSQNPRHKITKRGQNVTFRCDPISEHNRLYWYRQTLGQGPEFLTYFQNEAQLEKSRLLSDRFSAERPKGSFSTLEIQRTEQGDSAMYLCASSLRREAETQYFGPGTRLLVL.

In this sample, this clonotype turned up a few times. This CDR3 reads CASPPFRQGSNSPLHF. The CDR3, as DNA: TGTGCCAGTCCCCCTTTCCGGCAGGGCTCCAATTCACCCCTCCACTTT. The chain carries TRBV12-3 or TRBV12-4 and TRBJ1-6, with D possibly TRBD1 on 5 matching bases. The CDR3 spans 16 residues. Trimming removed 9 bases at V and 7 bases at J, with 22 bases between.

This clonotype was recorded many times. CDR3 DNA sequence: TGTGCCAGCAGCTTAACTGGGGCTAGCGGGAGAATCGTCGAGGGCACCGGGGAGCTGTTTTTT. It specifies CASSLTGASGRIVEGTGELFF. This chain connects TRBV7-3 to TRBJ2-2, with 10 bases aligning to TRBD2. The germline gives CDR1 SGHTA, CDR2 FQGTGA. This CDR3 has 21 amino acids. J lost 4 bases, V lost 0 bases, and 17 bases had no gene match.

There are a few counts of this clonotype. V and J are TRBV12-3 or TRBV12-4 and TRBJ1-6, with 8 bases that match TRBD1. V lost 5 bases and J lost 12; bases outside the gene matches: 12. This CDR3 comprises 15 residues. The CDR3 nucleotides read TGTGCCAGCAGTAGCCCGGGGCAGGGGGCGAGACCCCTCCACTTT. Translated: CASSSPGQGARPLHF.

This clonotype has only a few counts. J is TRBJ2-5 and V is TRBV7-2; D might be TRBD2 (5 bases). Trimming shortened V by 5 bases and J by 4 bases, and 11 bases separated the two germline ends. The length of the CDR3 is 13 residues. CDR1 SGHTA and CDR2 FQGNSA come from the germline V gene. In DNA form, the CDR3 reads TGTGCCAGCAGCGCAGCGGTACCAGAGACCCAGTACTTC. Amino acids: CASSAAVPETQYF.